The T cell receptor (beta chain) under discussion was sequenced for a study of human T cells and chemical hapten exposure. There are a few counts of this clonotype. This CDR3 region has 12 residues. V trimming: 10 bases; J trimming: 0 bases; junction bases outside the gene matches: 1. Germline CDR1 reads SGHTA; CDR2 reads FQGTGA. The sample's time point: pre-sensitization, week 0. The sample's treatment: therapeutic diphenylcyclopropenone sensitization with weekly scalp DPC. TCRdb redid the calling of the RACE reads with MiXCR, one entry per CDR3 protein. Of 250,000 to 300,000 distinct CDR3 sequences in the sample, just under 8% are singletons; the top ten hold 1.2%.

V and J are TRBV7-3 and TRBJ2-5, with 8 nucleotides matching TRBD2. This TCR was sampled from a man between 18 and 35 years old with alopecia areata. Some clones in this sample may be carry-over from other donors' samples. Sequenced material: whole blood, taken in connection with sensitization to the hapten diphenylcyclopropenone (DPC). In DNA, the CDR3 is TGTGCCATAGCGGGATACCAAGAGACCCAGTACTTC. It codes for CAIAGYQETQYF.